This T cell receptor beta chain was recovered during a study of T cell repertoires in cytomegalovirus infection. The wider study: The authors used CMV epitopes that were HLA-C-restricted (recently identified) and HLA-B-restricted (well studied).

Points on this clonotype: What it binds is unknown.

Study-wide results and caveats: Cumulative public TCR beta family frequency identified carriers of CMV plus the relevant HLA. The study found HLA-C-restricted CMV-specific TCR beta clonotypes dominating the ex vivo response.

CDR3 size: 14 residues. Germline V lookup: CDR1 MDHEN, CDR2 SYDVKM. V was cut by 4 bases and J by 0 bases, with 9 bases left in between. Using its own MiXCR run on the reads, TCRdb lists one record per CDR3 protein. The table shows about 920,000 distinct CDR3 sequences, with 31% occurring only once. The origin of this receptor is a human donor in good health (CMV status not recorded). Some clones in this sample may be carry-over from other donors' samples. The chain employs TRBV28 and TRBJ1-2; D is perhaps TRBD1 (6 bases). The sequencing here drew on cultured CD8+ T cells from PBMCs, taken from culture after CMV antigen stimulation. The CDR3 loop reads CASSWDMANYGYTF. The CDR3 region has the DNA TGTGCCAGCAGTTGGGACATGGCTAACTATGGCTACACCTTC.